What follows are 22 T cell receptor beta chains derived from one specimen sequenced in a study of CD8 T cells in ankylosing spondylitis. Regarding the study as a whole: What appeared characteristic of ankylosing spondylitis blood was a TCR beta motif of under 10 highly homologous variants.

TCRdb passed the 5' RACE reads through MiXCR, listing each CDR3 protein once. The sample shows 700,000 to 850,000 distinct CDR3 sequences, approximately 12% of them seen only once. The antigens these receptors bind are not known. Sample: blood, either unsorted or a sorted T cell fraction (not recorded which). These receptors were collected from a male donor with ankylosing spondylitis.

The chain employs TRBV21-1 and TRBJ1-4; the table's D call, TRBD1, has no DNA check behind it. TRBV21-1 has pseudogene status. CDR3 length equals 15 residues. DNA for the CDR3: TGTGCCAGCTCGGGACGGTCACCAACTAATGAAAAACTGTTTTTT. Residues: CASSGRSPTNEKLFF.

The table lists this clonotype with a few counts. The chain carries TRBV9 and TRBJ2-5; 9 positions agree with TRBD1. Trimming took 0 bases from V and 5 from J; bases not matched to a gene: 2. There are 14 residues in the CDR3. CDR1 and CDR2 from the germline V gene are SGDLS and YYNGEE. The CDR3 here is CASSVDRGRETQYF. As DNA, the CDR3 is TGTGCCAGCAGCGTAGACAGGGGGCGGGAGACCCAGTACTTC.

This clonotype was found a few times. The chain couples TRBV2 to TRBJ2-3; D possibly matches TRBD1 or TRBD2 (5 bases each). This CDR3 is 13 amino acids long. Trimming pared 2 bases from V and 7 bases from J, leaving 10 bases between. Germline CDR1 is SNHLY and CDR2 is FYNNEI. In nucleotides, the CDR3 is TGTGCCAGCAGTGAAACCCGGGGCTATACGCAGTATTTT. This codes for CASSETRGYTQYF.

DNA for the CDR3: TGCAGTGCTAAGGGGGGGTTCGGCAATCAGCCCCAGCATTTT. This codes for CSAKGGFGNQPQHF. This sequence joins TRBV20-1 and TRBJ1-5; TRBD1 is a possible D gene (6 bases). The germline gives CDR1 DFQATT, CDR2 SNEGSKA (reference sequence). The V end lost 4 bases, the J end lost 2 bases, and 12 bases lay between the germline ends. CDR3 length: 14 residues.

This clonotype has a single count. The chain uses TRBV18 and TRBJ2-1; D is ambiguous. CDR1 KGHSH and CDR2 LQKENI come from the germline V gene. The CDR3 covers 15 residues. V lost 3 bases to trimming and J lost 8 bases, with 17 bases between them. The CDR3 DNA follows: TGTGCCAGCTCACCCGCAGTGGGGAAGGACCATGAGCAGTTCTTC. Its translation: CASSPAVGKDHEQFF.

In this sample, this clonotype turned up a few times. V is TRBV20-1 and J is TRBJ2-5; 10 bases line up with TRBD1. Germline assignment: CDR1 DFQATT and CDR2 SNEGSKA (reference sequence). This CDR3 has 12 residues. CDR3 in DNA: TGCACCGGGGACAGGGGCCAAGAGACCCAGTACTTC. Translation: CTGDRGQETQYF.

The V call is TRBV19, the J call TRBJ1-2, with D perhaps TRBD1 (6 bases). Trimming removed 5 bases at V and 4 bases at J, with 20 bases between. Germline assignment: CDR1 LNHDA and CDR2 SQIVND (reference sequence). The CDR3 contains 16 residues. This CDR3 is CASSAQQGRRGYGYTF. The CDR3 coding sequence is TGTGCCAGTAGTGCTCAACAGGGCCGGAGAGGCTATGGCTACACCTTC.

This clonotype appeared a few times. This rearrangement joins TRBV5-1 to TRBJ1-2, with 12 bases aligning to TRBD1. The CDR3 totals 16 residues. The junction had 8 bases not matched to a gene; V was cut back by 4 bases and J by 4 bases. Per the germline V gene, CDR1 is SGHRS and CDR2 is YFSETQ. CDR3 DNA: TGCGCCAGCAGCCCCCGGGACAGGGGGCCGGGCTATGGCTACACCTTC. This translates into CASSPRDRGPGYGYTF.

There are a few counts of this clonotype. The junction shows a germline mismatch at one end, possibly a read error. V usage is TRBV20-1 and J usage is TRBJ2-7; 9 bases agree with TRBD2. Germline CDR1 is DFQATT and CDR2 is SNEGSKA (reference sequence). This CDR3 has 15 residues. The CDR3 region is CSAPISSGSSNEQYF. CDR3 nucleotide sequence: TGCAGTGCTCCCATCAGTAGCGGGAGCTCCAACGAGCAGTACTTC.

This sequence joins TRBV21-1 and TRBJ2-6. TRBV21-1 is a listed pseudogene. This CDR3 is 19 amino acids long. CDR3 DNA sequence: TGTGCCAGCAGCAGCGACCAAAAATTTACAGCCTCTGGGGCCAACGTCCTGACTTTC. This gives the protein CASSSDQKFTASGANVLTF.

This sequence joins TRBV7-2 and TRBJ1-5; D uncertain. The V and J ends lost 1 base and 1 base respectively, with 8 bases between them. The CDR3 loop spans 15 amino acids. In germline, CDR1 is SGHTA, CDR2 FQGNSA. Here the CDR3 DNA reads TGTGCCAGCAGCTTAGAAGTTCGGAGCAATCAGCCCCAGCATTTT. Translating gives CASSLEVRSNQPQHF.

The sample holds a few counts of this clonotype. The chain links TRBV27 to TRBJ2-3; D might be TRBD2 (6 bases). Germline CDR1 is MNHEY and CDR2 is SMNVEV (reference sequence). V gave up 3 bases and J gave up 4 bases, with 11 bases separating them. The CDR3 length is 14 residues. The CDR3 DNA reads TGTGCCAGCAGTTTTAAACTAGCCGCAGATACGCAGTATTTT. Protein product: CASSFKLAADTQYF.

The chain combines TRBV11-2 with TRBJ2-3, with TRBD1 matching 9 bases. V dropped 5 bases and J dropped 5; count of bases not matched to a gene: 5. CDR3 length: 14 amino acids. Germline values: CDR1 SGHAT, CDR2 FQNNGV. This CDR3 reads CASSTRTGEDTQYF. CDR3 sequence (DNA): TGTGCCAGCAGCACCCGGACAGGGGAAGATACGCAGTATTTT.

This clonotype was seen only a few times. CDR3 sequence reads: CASSLVGGPETQYF. CDR3 coding DNA: TGCGCCAGCAGCTTGGTTGGGGGTCCGGAGACCCAGTACTTC. The rearrangement joins TRBV5-1 to TRBJ2-5, with D tentatively TRBD1 or TRBD2 (5 bases each). The CDR3 is 14 residues long. Per the germline V gene, CDR1 is SGHRS and CDR2 is YFSETQ. Trimming stripped 0 bases from V and 5 bases from J, with 11 bases between.

In this sample, this clonotype turned up many times. The chain employs TRBV20-1 and TRBJ2-3, with D unclear. V was shortened by 5 bases and J by 2 bases, with 8 bases between the two germline ends. The CDR3 loop spans 12 amino acids. CDR1 is DFQATT, CDR2 SNEGSKA, per germline (reference sequence). Here the CDR3 reads CSASWATDTQYF. In DNA, the CDR3 is TGCAGTGCTTCCTGGGCCACAGATACGCAGTATTTT.

This clonotype has only a few counts. This chain joins TRBV20-1 and TRBJ2-1; D is unresolved. Germline values: CDR1 DFQATT, CDR2 SNEGSKA (reference sequence). The CDR3 extends over 12 amino acids. V lost 4 bases and J lost 7, with 11 bases in between. The CDR3, as DNA: TGCAGTGCTACAAAGACGAGGAATGAGCAGTTCTTC. Residues: CSATKTRNEQFF.

This clonotype came up many times. The chain uses TRBV20-1 and TRBJ2-1, with D maybe TRBD2 (6 bases). The V end lost 8 bases, the J end lost 3 bases, and 8 bases lay between the germline ends. This CDR3 is 11 amino acids long. The germline gives CDR1 DFQATT, CDR2 SNEGSKA (reference sequence). CDR3 in amino acids: CSISGYNEQFF. In nucleotides, the CDR3 is TGCAGTATTAGCGGCTACAATGAGCAGTTCTTC.

Only a few counts were recorded for this clonotype. The V gene is TRBV7-2, the J gene TRBJ1-4; 9 positions match TRBD1. The germline V gene encodes CDR1 SGHTA and CDR2 FQGNSA. The ends lost 3 bases at V and 7 bases at J; junction bases unmatched: 6. The CDR3 runs to 15 residues. CDR3 bases: TGTGCCAGCAGCTTTACCGGGACAGGGACTGAAAAACTGTTTTTT. Its translation is CASSFTGTGTEKLFF.

The sample holds a few counts of this clonotype. V gene TRBV7-9 combines with J gene TRBJ2-5; D is undetermined. Per the germline V gene, CDR1 is SEHNR and CDR2 is FQNEAQ (reference sequence). The V gene lost 0 bases and the J gene lost 4 bases, with 12 bases spanning the gap. This CDR3 is 15 amino acids long. CDR3: CASSLAIRAAETQYF. The CDR3 DNA is TGTGCCAGCAGCTTAGCGATAAGGGCCGCAGAGACCCAGTACTTC.

The chain is built from TRBV20-1 and TRBJ2-5, with D perhaps given as TRBD1 or TRBD2 (5 bases each). The CDR3 consists of 14 residues. The V end was cut by 6 bases, the J end by 3 bases, with 17 bases between. Germline V CDR1 and CDR2: DFQATT, SNEGSKA (reference sequence). The CDR3 nucleotides are TGCAGTGCCGTGTTACCAAGGGGAGAAGAGACCCAGTACTTC. It is translated as CSAVLPRGEETQYF.

The gene calls are TRBV10-3 and TRBJ2-7; 10 bases are a match to TRBD1. This CDR3 spans 13 amino acids. The ends lost 8 bases at V and 2 bases at J; junction bases unmatched: 3. Germline values: CDR1 ENHRY, CDR2 SYGVKD. The CDR3 DNA reads TGTGCCATCGGGACAGGGGCGACCTACGAGCAGTACTTC. Protein: CAIGTGATYEQYF.

This clonotype came up a few times. J is TRBJ2-1 and V is TRBV18; D unclear. V lost 3 bases to trimming and J lost 7 bases, with 7 bases between them. Germline V CDR1 and CDR2: KGHSH, LQKENI. The CDR3 sequence is 12 residues long. CDR3 loop: CASSPGVNEQFF. The CDR3 DNA is TGTGCCAGCTCACCCGGAGTTAATGAGCAGTTCTTC.